The 11 T cell receptor beta chains presented below share a single source sample, sequenced in a study of metastatic and nonmetastatic thyroid tumors. TCRdb reprocessed the PCR reads via MiXCR. The sample lists about 23,000 clones; roughly 21% were seen once. No patient had received any treatment before thyroid surgery. Sequences were obtained from blood. All receptors come from a female donor with papillary thyroid cancer or a benign thyroid nodule (not recorded which). Some clones in this sample may be carry-over from other donors' samples.

This clone was found many times. Within the sample, other DNA sequences also encode this same CDR3. The chain links TRBV19 to TRBJ1-3; no clear D. The CDR3 has 14 amino acids. V was clipped by 7 bases and J by 0 bases, with 10 bases between them. Germline V lookup: CDR1 LNHDA, CDR2 SQIVND (reference sequence). The CDR3 region has the DNA TGTGCCAGTACGGGCCTTGGCTCTGGAAACACCATATATTTT. This translates into CASTGLGSGNTIYF.

This clone has only one observation. This rearrangement joins TRBV7-6 to TRBJ2-2, with D possibly matching TRBD1 (7 bases). Germline CDR1 is SGHVS and CDR2 is FNYEAQ. This CDR3 contains 16 residues. V was pared by 1 base and J by 5 bases, with 14 bases between. CDR3: CASSLGPRGVTGELFF. CDR3 nucleotide sequence: TGTGCCAGCAGCTTAGGCCCCAGGGGGGTTACCGGGGAGCTGTTTTTT.

The V gene is TRBV11-2, the J gene TRBJ2-2, with 8 bases identical to TRBD2. V gave up 3 bases and J gave up 4 bases; unmatched junction bases: 4. The CDR3 loop spans 15 amino acids. The germline V gene has CDR1 SGHAT and CDR2 FQNNGV. The CDR3 protein is CASSLVLAGTGELFF. The CDR3 DNA reads as TGTGCCAGCAGCTTGGTTCTAGCGGGCACCGGGGAGCTGTTTTTT.

Ten or more counts support this clone. This rearrangement joins TRBV7-2 to TRBJ2-7; the D is unclear. The CDR3 has 14 residues. Per the germline V gene, CDR1 is SGHTA and CDR2 is FQGNSA. Between the trimmed V and J ends, which lost 1 base and 0 bases, there was a span of 7 bases. The CDR3 bases are TGTGCCAGCAGCTTAGACTGGGGCTCCTACGAGCAGTACTTC. Its protein product is CASSLDWGSYEQYF.

This clone was recorded at least ten times. The rearrangement links TRBV2 to TRBJ2-2; 8 bases agree with TRBD2. The junction had 7 bases not matched to a gene; V was cut back by 6 bases and J by 4 bases. The CDR3 consists of 15 residues. Germline V gene lookup returns CDR1 SNHLY and CDR2 FYNNEI. CDR3 sequence: CASSPGTSATGELFF. In nucleotides, the CDR3 is TGTGCCAGCAGCCCCGGGACTAGTGCCACCGGGGAGCTGTTTTTT. The full variable domain, completed using reference TRBV2 and TRBJ2-2, is EPEVTQTPSHQVTQMGQEVILRCVPISNHLYFYWYRQILGQKVEFLVSFYNNEISEKSEIFDDQFSVERPDGSNFTLKIRSTKLEDSAMYFCASSPGTSATGELFFGEGSRLTVL.

This clone turned up a few times. A junction end diverges from the germline sequence, so it may reflect a read error. The V gene is TRBV29-1, the J gene TRBJ2-1; D uncertain. The CDR3 covers 13 residues. The V gene's germline CDR1 is SQVTM and CDR2 ANQGSEA. The CDR3 region is CGVEGTDYNEQFF. The CDR3 bases are TGCGGCGTTGAAGGTACAGACTACAATGAGCAGTTCTTC.

This clone was recorded many times. This may arise from a read error, as a much more abundant clone is one base away. This rearrangement joins TRBV24-1 to TRBJ2-2, with no clear D. CDR1 and CDR2 from the germline V gene are KGHDR and SFDVKD. The CDR3 runs to 13 residues. V lost 5 bases and J lost 1, with 4 bases in between. CDR3 sequence reads: CATSGGNTGELFF. CDR3 nucleotides: TGTGCCACCAGTGGGGGGAACACCGGGGAGCTGTTTTTT.

Concerning this clone: A much larger clonotype is one base distant, so this may be a read error. Other nucleotide sequences in the sample specify the same CDR3. The V and J genes are TRBV29-1 and TRBJ2-1; unclear D gene. The CDR3 covers 14 residues. Germline V lookup: CDR1 SQVTM, CDR2 ANQGSEA. Trimming took off 5 bases at V and 9 bases at J, with 20 bases between the two ends. The CDR3 DNA reads TGCAGCGTTCTGGTAAGGCGTGAGAGGCGTGAGCAGTTCTTC. It is translated as CSVLVRRERREQFF.

The J gene is TRBJ2-3, the V gene TRBV27; TRBD2 matches at 7 bases. J was trimmed by 1 base and V by 3 bases; bases with no gene match: 13. Per the germline V gene, CDR1 is MNHEY and CDR2 is SMNVEV (reference sequence). This CDR3 region has 18 residues. CDR3 residues: CASSFDPSTGGRTDTQYF. CDR3 DNA: TGTGCCAGCAGTTTCGATCCCTCAACGGGAGGTCGCACAGATACGCAGTATTTT.

This clone came up a few times. The germline gene is not matched at one end of the junction; a read error may be the cause. The chain joins TRBV28 to TRBJ2-7, with D unresolved. CDR1 is MDHEN, CDR2 SYDVKM, per germline. There are 14 residues in the CDR3. The CDR3 loop reads CASNLPTVSPEQYF. The CDR3 nucleotides read TGTGCCAGCAATTTACCTACAGTATCCCCCGAGCAGTACTTC. Complete variable domain (other parts from reference TRBV28 and TRBJ2-7): DVKVTQSSRYLVKRTGEKVFLECVQDMDHENMFWYRQDPGLGLRLIYFSYDVKMKEKGDIPEGYSVSREKKERFSLILESASTNQTSMYLCASNLPTVSPEQYFGPGTRLTVT.

This clone has at least ten counts. The CDR3 spells CASSLARSSAREETQYF. The DNA of the CDR3 is TGTGCCAGCAGCTTGGCCCGAAGTTCCGCGAGGGAAGAGACCCAGTACTTC. The gene calls are TRBV5-4 and TRBJ2-5; maybe TRBD2 (5 bases). V was clipped by 0 bases and J by 3 bases, with 18 bases between them. CDR1 SGHNT and CDR2 YYREEE come from the germline V gene (reference sequence). This CDR3 contains 17 residues.